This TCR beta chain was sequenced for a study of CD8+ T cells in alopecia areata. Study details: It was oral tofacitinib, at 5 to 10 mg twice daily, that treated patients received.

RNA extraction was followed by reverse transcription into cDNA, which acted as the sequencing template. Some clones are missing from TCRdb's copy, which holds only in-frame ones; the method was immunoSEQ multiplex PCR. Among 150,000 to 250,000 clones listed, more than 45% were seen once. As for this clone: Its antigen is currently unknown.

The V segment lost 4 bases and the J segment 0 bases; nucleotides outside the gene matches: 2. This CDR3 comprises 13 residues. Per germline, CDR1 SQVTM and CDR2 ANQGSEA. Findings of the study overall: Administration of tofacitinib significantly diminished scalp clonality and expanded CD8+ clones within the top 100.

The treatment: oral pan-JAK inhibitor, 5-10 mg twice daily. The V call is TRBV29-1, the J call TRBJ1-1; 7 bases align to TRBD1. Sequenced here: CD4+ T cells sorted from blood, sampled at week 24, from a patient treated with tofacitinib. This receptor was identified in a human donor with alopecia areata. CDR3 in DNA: TGCAGCGTTGCCGACAGGGTGAACACTGAAGCTTTCTTT. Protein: CSVADRVNTEAFF. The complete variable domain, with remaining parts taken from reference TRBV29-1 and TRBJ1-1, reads SAVISQKPSRDICQRGTSLTIQCQVDSQVTMMFWYRQQPGQSLTLIATANQGSEATYESGFVIDKFPISRPNLTFSTLTVSNMSPEDSSIYLCSVADRVNTEAFFGQGTRLTVV.